The present TCR beta chain was sequenced within a study of regulatory T cells in long-lasting Graves disease. This clonotype came up a few times. Its antigen is unknown. To make TCR beta libraries, researchers used iRepertoire HTBI primers and Arm-PCR of CDR3 regions. In the authors' workflow: Taken together, the samples had 62 TRBV and more than 11 TRBJ segments identified. TCRdb re-called the multiplex PCR reads through MiXCR, storing one row per CDR3 protein. These V and J calls derive from TCRdb rather than the authors' analysis. The table shows around 430,000 distinct CDR3 sequences, with about 20% occurring only once. Stated time point: persistent/refractory GD, antithyroid drugs over 5 years with positive TRAb. RNA isolated from PBMCs was used to make the TCR library. Blood from the periphery, nine milliliters in all, was drawn into EDTA tubes. Study conclusions and caveats: Having few samples may have compromised the accuracy. Repertoires from persistent disease leaned toward TRBV28, TRBJ1-2 and TRBJ2-5.

Germline loops: CDR1 SGHVS, CDR2 FNYEAQ. This CDR3 has 16 residues. Trimming removed 0 bases from V and 1 base from J, with 9 bases in between. The receptor was derived from a female donor with Graves disease. The J gene is TRBJ2-2, the V gene TRBV7-6; D might be TRBD1 or TRBD2, each matching 5 bases. Sequencing used peripheral blood mononuclear cells (PBMCs), obtained when the disease was refractory, from a patient treated with antithyroid drugs. The CDR3 reads CASSLARGENTGELFF. CDR3 nucleotide sequence: TGTGCCAGCAGCTTAGCGCGAGGGGAGAACACCGGGGAGCTGTTTTTT.